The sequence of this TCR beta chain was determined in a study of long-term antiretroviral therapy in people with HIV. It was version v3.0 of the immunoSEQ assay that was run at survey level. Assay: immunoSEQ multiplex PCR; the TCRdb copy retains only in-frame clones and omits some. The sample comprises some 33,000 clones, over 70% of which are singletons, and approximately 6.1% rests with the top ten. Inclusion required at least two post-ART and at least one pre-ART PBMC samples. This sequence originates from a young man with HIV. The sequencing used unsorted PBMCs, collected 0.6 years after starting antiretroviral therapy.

The CDR3 protein is CASSFTTAWEQYF. CDR3 in DNA: TGTGCCAGCAGTTTTACGACAGCCTGGGAGCAGTACTTC. The chain uses TRBV27 and TRBJ2-7; D possibly corresponds to TRBD1 (5 bases). Trimming cost V 3 bases and J 7 bases, with 13 bases left between them. This CDR3 comprises 13 residues. Germline CDR1 is MNHEY and CDR2 is SMNVEV (reference sequence).